This T cell receptor (beta chain) is drawn from a study of CD8 T cells in ankylosing spondylitis. Trimming took 1 base from V and 6 from J; bases not matched to a gene: 5. CDR3 length: 15 residues. Germline CDR1 reads SGHDN; CDR2 reads FVKESK. Study results and limitations: There were earlier reports of some motif variants in reactive arthritis synovial fluid and blood. Enrichment of disease-linked clones was reportedly significant in matched ankylosing spondylitis synovial fluid.

TCRdb re-analysed the 5' RACE reads in MiXCR, keeping a single row per CDR3 protein. The data hold about 350,000 distinct CDR3 sequences, with 20% observed a single time. A few counts support this clonotype. No antigen is known for it. The chain joins TRBV14 to TRBJ2-7; 11 bases map to TRBD1. The origin of this receptor is a male donor with ankylosing spondylitis or in good health (not recorded which). Source material: blood, either unsorted or a sorted T cell fraction (not recorded which). This CDR3 is CASSQVWTGGFEQYF. The CDR3 coding sequence is TGTGCCAGCAGCCAAGTTTGGACAGGGGGCTTCGAGCAGTACTTC. Looking up the rest from reference TRBV14 and TRBJ2-7 gives the full variable domain: EAGVTQFPSHSVIEKGQTVTLRCDPISGHDNLYWYRRVMGKEIKFLLHFVKESKQDESGMPNNRFLAERTGGTYSTLKVQPAELEDSGVYFCASSQVWTGGFEQYFGPGTRLTVT.